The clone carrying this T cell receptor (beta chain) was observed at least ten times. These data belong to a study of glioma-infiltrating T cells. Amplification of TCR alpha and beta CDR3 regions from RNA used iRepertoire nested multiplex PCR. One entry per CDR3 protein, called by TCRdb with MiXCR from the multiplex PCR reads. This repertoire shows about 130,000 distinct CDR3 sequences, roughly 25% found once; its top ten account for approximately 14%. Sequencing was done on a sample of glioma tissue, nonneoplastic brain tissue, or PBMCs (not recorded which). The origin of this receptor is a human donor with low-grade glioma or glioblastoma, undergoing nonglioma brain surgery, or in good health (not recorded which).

This CDR3 is CASSGRTGPLHGYTF. Here the CDR3 DNA reads TGTGCCAGCAGTGGGAGGACAGGGCCCCTTCATGGCTACACCTTC. The chain is built from TRBV2 and TRBJ1-2; 8 nucleotides agree with TRBD1. The CDR3 consists of 15 residues. The V gene's germline CDR1 is SNHLY and CDR2 FYNNEI. V shed 4 bases, J shed 6 bases, and the junction held 10 bases outside the gene matches.